This T cell receptor (beta chain) appears in the sequencing data of a study of shared clonotypes between healthy human individuals. Study-wide points: Four donors had roughly 5% of their naive CD4 clonotypes in common. Among donors, the sharing of clonotypes was expected to be influenced by sequencing depth.

Each of the donors was a healthy adult who was HIV-negative and had not had a recent acute infection or vaccination. The CDR3 is made up of 15 amino acids. The germline gives CDR1 SGHVS, CDR2 FQNEAQ. Trimming left V 1 base short and J 0 bases short, with 9 bases between. Sequencing used immunoSEQ multiplex PCR; TCRdb keeps in-frame clones, though not all of them. The sample has roughly 2.2 million clones, about 92% seen once. A remark on this clone: The antigen remains unidentified.

This rearrangement joins TRBV7-8 to TRBJ1-1, with D tentatively TRBD1 (5 bases). Sequencing was performed on naive CD4+ T cells from PBMCs. Described subset: CD45RA+ positively selected. The TCR was taken from a man between 18 and 29 years old in good health. Some clones in this sample may be carry-over from other donors' samples. The DNA of the CDR3 is TGTGCCAGCAGCTTAGACGCAGGGTTGAACACTGAAGCTTTCTTT. It encodes CASSLDAGLNTEAFF.